The 32 T cell receptor beta chains listed next were all sequenced from one sample in a study of CD8 T cells in ankylosing spondylitis (TCRdb year 2017). Their antigens remain unidentified. Receptor libraries were prepared by 5' RACE. Data came from an Illumina HiSeq 2500. In TCRdb, the public reads were trimmed at Q25 with fastp and aligned with MiXCR, with productive beta chains retained. Here each entry gathers all rows of one CDR3 protein and keeps the most common genes and DNA. The sample has around 770,000 distinct CDR3 sequences on record, approximately 10% of them singletons. Approximately 0.46% of the sample is taken by the ten largest. What the study reported, not specific to this receptor: A TCR beta motif of 8 or 9 highly homologous amino acid variants appeared characteristic of blood from ankylosing spondylitis patients.

The sequencing sample was made of blood, either unsorted or a sorted T cell fraction (not recorded which). The receptors were gathered from a male donor with ankylosing spondylitis.

Ten or more counts support this clonotype. J is TRBJ1-2 and V is TRBV29-1; 12 bases are shared with TRBD1. This CDR3 contains 14 residues. From germline, CDR1 is SQVTM and CDR2 ANQGSEA. Germline trimming cut 6 bases from V and 0 bases from J; bases unmatched to any gene: 2. CDR3 sequence reads: CSVGQGAANYGYTF. The CDR3 DNA follows: TGCAGCGTGGGACAGGGGGCGGCTAACTATGGCTACACCTTC.

The chain uses TRBV7-2 and TRBJ2-5; a possible D gene is TRBD2 (6 bases). CDR1 is SGHTA and CDR2 is FQGNSA in the germline V gene. Trimming left V 5 bases short and J 0 bases short, with 13 bases between. This CDR3 contains 15 residues. CDR3 region: CASSPGTWYQETQYF. In nucleotides, the CDR3 is TGTGCCAGCAGCCCCGGGACTTGGTACCAAGAGACCCAGTACTTC. Full variable domain (rest looked up from reference TRBV7-2 and TRBJ2-5): GAGVSQSPSNKVTEKGKDVELRCDPISGHTALYWYRQSLGQGLEFLIYFQGNSAPDKSGLPSDRFSAERTGGSVSTLTIQRTQQEDSAVYLCASSPGTWYQETQYFGPGTRLLVL.

This clonotype was seen at least ten times. The V gene is TRBV4-2, the J gene TRBJ2-5; 8 nucleotides align to TRBD2. V dropped 1 base and J dropped 1; count of bases not matched to a gene: 2. Germline V lookup: CDR1 LGHNA, CDR2 YNFKEQ. The CDR3 spans 15 residues. CDR3 sequence reads: CASSQGGTSQETQYF. The CDR3 DNA sequence: TGTGCCAGCAGCCAAGGGGGGACTAGCCAAGAGACCCAGTACTTC.

This clonotype was seen many times. The CDR3 region is CASSFHGRELFF. The CDR3 DNA is TGTGCCAGCAGCTTTCATGGACGGGAGCTGTTTTTT. This sequence joins TRBV7-9 and TRBJ2-2, with D unclear. This CDR3 spans 12 amino acids. CDR1 and CDR2 (germline): SEHNR, FQNEAQ (reference sequence). Trimming removed 3 bases at V and 9 bases at J, with 8 bases between.

This clonotype occurred many times. The V gene is TRBV12-3 or TRBV12-4, the J gene TRBJ1-2; D ambiguous. With 3 bases removed from V and 4 bases from J, the gap between germline ends came to 6 bases. The CDR3 runs to 12 residues. The CDR3 sequence: CASSFLAYGYTF. The CDR3 DNA reads TGTGCCAGCAGTTTTTTGGCCTATGGCTACACCTTC.

This clonotype was seen a few times. The chain employs TRBV12-3 or TRBV12-4 and TRBJ1-1; D remains unclear. CDR3 length: 13 amino acids. The V and J ends lost 7 bases and 5 bases respectively, with 14 bases between them. CDR3 DNA: TGTGCCAGCAAAGCCCCCCTTAGGACTGAAGCTTTCTTT. This translates into CASKAPLRTEAFF.

J is TRBJ1-1 and V is TRBV27, with a possible D match to TRBD1 (5 bases). V lost 5 bases and J 3 bases, leaving 28 bases between the germline ends. CDR3 size: 19 residues. Germline V gene sequence: CDR1 MNHEY, CDR2 SMNVEV (reference sequence). The CDR3 here is CASSPRVGGFLGEDTEAFF. CDR3 bases: TGTGCCAGCAGTCCCCGGGTTGGGGGTTTCTTAGGAGAAGACACTGAAGCTTTCTTT.

The chain carries TRBV9 and TRBJ2-1; TRBD1 agrees at 11 bases. The CDR3 is 14 amino acids. The junction had 5 bases not matched to a gene; V was cut back by 4 bases and J by 8 bases. Germline loops: CDR1 SGDLS, CDR2 YYNGEE. As DNA, the CDR3 is TGTGCCAGCAGCTCCAGGACAGGGGGCCATGAGCAGTTCTTC. Encoded protein: CASSSRTGGHEQFF.

The sample holds a few counts of this clonotype. The V gene is TRBV4-3, the J gene TRBJ2-3; D assignment may be TRBD1 or TRBD2 (5 bases each). From germline, CDR1 is LGHNA and CDR2 YSLEER. This CDR3 comprises 16 residues. Trimming removed 4 bases from V and 0 bases from J, with 14 bases in between. The CDR3 protein is CASSRLGDASTDTQYF. The DNA of the CDR3 is TGCGCCAGCAGCCGCCTCGGGGACGCCAGCACAGATACGCAGTATTTT.

This clonotype was counted between two and nine times. The chain joins TRBV15 to TRBJ2-1; 8 nucleotides match TRBD2. CDR3 length: 14 amino acids. Germline CDR1 LNHNV, CDR2 YYDKDF (reference sequence). V gave up 2 bases and J gave up 15 bases; unmatched junction bases: 12. The CDR3 reads CATSRSGTSSRLFF. The CDR3 DNA sequence: TGTGCCACCAGCAGATCCGGGACTAGTAGTCGGTTGTTCTTC.

This clonotype was recorded many times. The genes are TRBV6-1 and TRBJ2-1; 11 bases line up with TRBD2. Germline loops: CDR1 MNHNS, CDR2 SASEGT. V trimming: 5 bases; J trimming: 10 bases; junction bases outside the gene matches: 10. This CDR3 is 15 amino acids long. The CDR3 region has the DNA TGTGCCAGCAGTCCCGGGGGACTAGCGGCCGCCGAGCAGTTCTTC. It encodes CASSPGGLAAAEQFF.

This clonotype was detected only a few times. The chain employs TRBV12-3 or TRBV12-4 and TRBJ1-2, with D possibly matching TRBD1 (5 bases). The V end lost 5 bases, the J end lost 9 bases, and 16 bases lay between the germline ends. CDR3 length: 13 residues. CDR3 sequence reads: CASSTAGIFRYTF. CDR3 sequence (DNA): TGTGCCAGCAGTACCGCAGGGATTTTCCGCTACACCTTC.

This clonotype showed up just a few times. This sequence joins TRBV28 and TRBJ2-4; the D gene is possibly TRBD2 (7 bases). The CDR3 extends over 18 amino acids. The germline V gene has CDR1 MDHEN and CDR2 SYDVKM. Trimming shortened V by 3 bases and J by 0 bases, and 18 bases separated the two germline ends. CDR3 residues: CASSFPGAIAGAKNIQYF. The CDR3 bases are TGTGCCAGCAGTTTCCCGGGGGCCATAGCGGGAGCCAAAAACATTCAGTACTTC.

The rearrangement uses TRBV20-1 and TRBJ1-6; no clear D. The CDR3 consists of 13 residues. Trimming shortened V by 6 bases and J by 7 bases, and 13 bases separated the two germline ends. Germline CDR1 DFQATT, CDR2 SNEGSKA (reference sequence). CDR3 nucleotide sequence: TGCAGTGCGGTCGGGGATATAAATTCACCCCTCCACTTT. Amino acids: CSAVGDINSPLHF.

A few counts support this clonotype. DNA for the CDR3: TGCAGTGCCCCTCCGGGCCCTAACTATGGCTACACCTTC. It specifies CSAPPGPNYGYTF. The chain combines TRBV20-1 with TRBJ1-2; unclear D gene. V shed 6 bases and J shed 0 bases, with 11 bases lying between them. The CDR3 spans 13 residues. In germline, CDR1 is DFQATT, CDR2 SNEGSKA (reference sequence).

This clonotype came up a few times. The CDR3 loop is CASSQEGPQTGSSYEQYF. The DNA of the CDR3 is TGTGCCAGCAGCCAAGAGGGGCCCCAAACAGGTAGCTCCTACGAGCAGTACTTC. The chain recombines TRBV4-2 with TRBJ2-7, with D maybe TRBD1 (5 bases). CDR1 is LGHNA and CDR2 is YNFKEQ in the germline V gene. With 0 bases removed from V and 0 bases from J, the gap between germline ends came to 18 bases. The CDR3 loop spans 18 amino acids.

The rearrangement joins TRBV6-1 to TRBJ1-5, with TRBD1 matching 9 bases. V shed 7 bases, J shed 4 bases, and the junction held 8 bases outside the gene matches. The CDR3 is made up of 15 amino acids. CDR1 and CDR2 from the germline V gene are MNHNS and SASEGT. The chain's CDR3 is CASMRDRVFNQPQHF. The CDR3 nucleotides read TGTGCCAGCATGAGGGACAGGGTTTTTAATCAGCCCCAGCATTTT.

This clonotype was recorded a few times. The chain is built from TRBV9 and TRBJ2-1; 11 bases fit TRBD2. CDR1 SGDLS and CDR2 YYNGEE come from the germline V gene. Trimming removed 2 bases from V and 6 bases from J; junction bases left unmatched: 10. CDR3 size: 17 residues. The CDR3 is CASSVTSGSYGGNEQFF. CDR3 bases: TGTGCCAGCAGCGTCACTAGCGGGAGTTACGGCGGCAATGAGCAGTTCTTC.

This clonotype has more than one count but fewer than ten. The chain carries TRBV7-2 and TRBJ2-3, with a possible D match to TRBD2 (6 bases). Between the trimmed V and J ends, which lost 4 bases and 12 bases, there was a span of 14 bases. Germline CDR1 and CDR2: SGHTA and FQGNSA. The CDR3 is 12 amino acids. The chain's CDR3 is CASSWDSGRQYF. The CDR3 region has the DNA TGTGCCAGCAGCTGGGACTCCGGGCGTCAGTATTTT.

This clonotype was detected only a few times. The CDR3: CASSYVSDTQYF. The CDR3 DNA reads TGTGCCAGCAGTTACGTGTCCGATACGCAGTATTTT. The chain uses TRBV6-2 or TRBV6-3 and TRBJ2-3; D gene uncertain. V shed 2 bases and J shed 6 bases, with 6 bases lying between them. The germline V gene has CDR1 MNHEY and CDR2 SVGEGT. CDR3 length: 12 amino acids.

This clonotype was counted ten times or more. V usage is TRBV5-1 and J usage is TRBJ2-7, with D possibly being TRBD1 or TRBD2 (5 bases each). The CDR3 has 15 amino acids. In germline, CDR1 is SGHRS, CDR2 YFSETQ. V was pared by 2 bases and J by 4 bases, with 16 bases between. In DNA form, the CDR3 reads TGCGCCAGCAGCTTAGCCGGGACGGAAGCTTACGAGCAGTACTTC. Translation gives CASSLAGTEAYEQYF.

This clonotype was counted ten times or more. V gene TRBV6-2 or TRBV6-3 combines with J gene TRBJ1-1; D gene ambiguous. The V and J ends lost 6 bases and 7 bases respectively, with 12 bases between them. This CDR3 region has 12 residues. Looked up from germline, CDR1 is MNHEY and CDR2 is SVGEGT. The CDR3 reads CASRSRVGEAFF. The DNA of the CDR3 is TGTGCCAGCAGAAGCCGAGTAGGTGAAGCTTTCTTT.

The J gene is TRBJ2-7, the V gene TRBV20-1; no clear D. Looked up from germline, CDR1 is DFQATT and CDR2 is SNEGSKA (reference sequence). V lost 3 bases, J lost 6 bases, and 6 bases lay in between. The length of the CDR3 is 10 residues. CDR3 loop: CSASLVEQYF. CDR3 in DNA: TGCAGTGCTAGCTTAGTCGAGCAGTACTTC.

Here the CDR3 reads CASGTESDTQYF. The CDR3 nucleotides read TGTGCCAGTGGGACAGAGTCCGATACGCAGTATTTT. The chain couples TRBV7-9 to TRBJ2-3; 7 bases are shared with TRBD1. V lost 9 bases, J lost 6 bases, and 6 bases stayed unmatched. This CDR3 region has 12 residues. CDR1 and CDR2 from the germline V gene are SEHNR and FQNEAQ (reference sequence).

The CDR3 DNA sequence: TGTGCCAGCTCCCAACAGGGGACAGGGTTCTACAATGAGCAGTTCTTC. Translation: CASSQQGTGFYNEQFF. V gene TRBV2 combines with J gene TRBJ2-1; TRBD1 matches at 9 bases. The CDR3 has 16 amino acids. From germline, CDR1 is SNHLY and CDR2 FYNNEI. J was trimmed by 3 bases and V by 8 bases; bases with no gene match: 11.

This clonotype was detected many times. This chain uses TRBV20-1 with TRBJ1-5; D perhaps matches TRBD1 (6 bases). The CDR3 runs to 13 residues. Germline V gene sequence: CDR1 DFQATT, CDR2 SNEGSKA (reference sequence). V was cut by 7 bases and J by 5 bases, with 15 bases left in between. In DNA, the CDR3 is TGCAGTGGTAGGGGGGGGGGATATCAGCCCCAGCATTTT. This codes for CSGRGGGYQPQHF.

The CDR3 DNA is TGTGCCAGCAGGACAAGAGCGGAGTGGGGCGAGCAGTACTTC. Amino acids: CASRTRAEWGEQYF. The chain joins TRBV6-2 or TRBV6-3 to TRBJ2-7; weak D call: TRBD2 (5 bases). The CDR3 sequence is 14 residues long. V gave up 6 bases and J gave up 6 bases, with 18 bases separating them. CDR1 is MNHEY, CDR2 SVGEGT, per germline.

CDR3 region: CTSKRGPNTGELFF. In DNA, the CDR3 is TGTACCTCCAAGCGGGGGCCAAACACCGGGGAGCTGTTTTTT. The chain uses TRBV6-1 and TRBJ2-2, with 8 positions matching TRBD2. Per the germline V gene, CDR1 is MNHNS and CDR2 is SASEGT. CDR3 length: 14 residues.

This clonotype showed up just a few times. The chain couples TRBV27 to TRBJ2-5; perhaps TRBD1 as D (5 bases). Trimming pared 1 base from V and 0 bases from J, leaving 12 bases between. The germline gives CDR1 MNHEY, CDR2 SMNVEV (reference sequence). The CDR3 sequence is 16 residues long. CDR3 coding DNA: TGTGCCAGCAGTTTATGGGCAGGGAACAACCAAGAGACCCAGTACTTC. Its protein is CASSLWAGNNQETQYF.

This clonotype came up a few times. The chain recombines TRBV12-3 or TRBV12-4 with TRBJ1-2; 8 bases are a match to TRBD1. V shed 7 bases, J shed 5 bases, and the junction held 9 bases outside the gene matches. The CDR3 is 14 residues long. The CDR3 region is CASTPWNRGYGYTF. The CDR3 DNA follows: TGTGCCAGCACCCCCTGGAACAGGGGGTATGGCTACACCTTC.

This clonotype was detected only a few times. The J gene is TRBJ2-2, the V gene TRBV28; maybe TRBD2 (7 bases). The CDR3 runs 15 residues. Germline assignment: CDR1 MDHEN and CDR2 SYDVKM. V dropped 3 bases and J dropped 7 bases, with 15 bases sitting between them. This chain's CDR3 is CASSFLRGAGGELFF. The CDR3 DNA reads as TGTGCCAGCAGTTTCCTACGGGGGGCGGGCGGGGAGCTGTTTTTT.

This clonotype has at least ten counts. The chain uses TRBV7-9 and TRBJ2-3; 10 bases are a match to TRBD1. The CDR3 consists of 16 residues. V lost 1 base and J lost 2; bases outside the gene matches: 3. Germline lookup yields CDR1 SEHNR and CDR2 FQNEAQ (reference sequence). CDR3 region: CASSLGDRGTTDTQYF. The CDR3 DNA reads as TGTGCCAGCAGCTTAGGGGACAGGGGCACCACAGATACGCAGTATTTT.